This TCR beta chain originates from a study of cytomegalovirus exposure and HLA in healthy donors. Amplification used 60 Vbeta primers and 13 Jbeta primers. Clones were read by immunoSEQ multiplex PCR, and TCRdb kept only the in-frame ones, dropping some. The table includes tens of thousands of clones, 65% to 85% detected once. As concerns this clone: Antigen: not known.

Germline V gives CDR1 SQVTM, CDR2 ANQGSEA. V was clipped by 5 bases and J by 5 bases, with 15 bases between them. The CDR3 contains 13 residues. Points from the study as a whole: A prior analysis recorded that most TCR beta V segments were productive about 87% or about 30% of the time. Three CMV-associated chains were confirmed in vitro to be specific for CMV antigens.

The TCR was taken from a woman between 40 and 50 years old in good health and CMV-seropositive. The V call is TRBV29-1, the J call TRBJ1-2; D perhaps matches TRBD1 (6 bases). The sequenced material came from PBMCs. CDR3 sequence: CSVKGGGGYGYTF. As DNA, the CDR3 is TGCAGCGTTAAAGGGGGGGGCGGTTATGGCTACACCTTC.